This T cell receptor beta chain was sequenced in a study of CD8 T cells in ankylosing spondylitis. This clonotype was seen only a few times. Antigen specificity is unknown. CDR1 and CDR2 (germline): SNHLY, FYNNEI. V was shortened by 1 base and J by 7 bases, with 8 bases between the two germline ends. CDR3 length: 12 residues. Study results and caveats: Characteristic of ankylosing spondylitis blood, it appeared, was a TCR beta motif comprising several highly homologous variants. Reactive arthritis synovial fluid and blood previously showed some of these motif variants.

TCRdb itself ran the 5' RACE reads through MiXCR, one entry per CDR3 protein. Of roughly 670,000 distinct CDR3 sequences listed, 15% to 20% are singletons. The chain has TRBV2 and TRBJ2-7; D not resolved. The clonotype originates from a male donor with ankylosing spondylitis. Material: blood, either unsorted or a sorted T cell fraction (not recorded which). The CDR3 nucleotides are TGTGCCAGCAGTGAAGGCCTCACGGAGCAGTACTTC. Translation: CASSEGLTEQYF.